These 21 T cell receptor beta chains share one sample of origin, sequenced in a study of naive and memory T cell subsets. Study findings and constraints: Especially in CD8 cells, naive repertoires contained a few larger clonotypes, possibly CD45RA-re-expressing memory cells.

These TCRs' antigens remain unknown. An equimolar mix of two oligonucleotides served as the beta constant-region primer for TRBC1 and TRBC2. The ligated cDNA underwent four PCR rounds using SP2 and nested alpha and beta constant-region primers. TCRdb redid the calling of the UMI-ligation and nested PCR reads with MiXCR, one entry per CDR3 protein. The sample comprises roughly 100,000 distinct CDR3 sequences, roughly 15% of which are singletons, and about 3% rests with the top ten. Sequencing input: naive CD8+ T cells from blood. Source of these receptors: a human donor in good health.

At least ten counts were recorded for this clonotype. This chain connects TRBV7-6 to TRBJ2-5, with D unclear. V gave up 4 bases and J gave up 1 base, with 7 bases separating them. The CDR3 loop spans 13 amino acids. Germline lookup yields CDR1 SGHVS and CDR2 FNYEAQ. CDR3 nucleotides: TGTGCCAGCAGCTCGCGAAGCCAAGAGACCCAGTACTTC. It is translated as CASSSRSQETQYF.

The J gene is TRBJ2-1, the V gene TRBV3-1; D is ambiguous. CDR3 size: 13 residues. V was cut by 2 bases and J by 7 bases, with 9 bases left in between. The V gene's germline CDR1 is LGHDT and CDR2 YNNKEL (reference sequence). CDR3 loop: CASSQSDRNEQFF. CDR3 sequence (DNA): TGTGCCAGCAGCCAATCGGATCGAAATGAGCAGTTCTTC.

Many counts were recorded for this clonotype. This rearrangement joins TRBV27 to TRBJ2-1; D assignment may be TRBD1 or TRBD2 (5 bases each). This CDR3 contains 15 residues. From germline, CDR1 is MNHEY and CDR2 SMNVEV (reference sequence). With 3 bases removed from V and 2 bases from J, the gap between germline ends came to 11 bases. The DNA for the CDR3 is TGTGCCAGCAGTTTTGGGACCGGACCCTACAATGAGCAGTTCTTC. Translating gives CASSFGTGPYNEQFF.

This chain connects TRBV27 to TRBJ2-1; 8 bases match TRBD1. Trimming at V came to 6 bases and at J to 0 bases, leaving 10 bases not matched to a gene. This CDR3 comprises 17 residues. CDR1 and CDR2 (germline): MNHEY, SMNVEV (reference sequence). CDR3 in amino acids: CASRAGGPSVSYNEQFF. DNA of the CDR3: TGTGCCAGCAGAGCAGGGGGCCCAAGTGTCTCCTACAATGAGCAGTTCTTC.

The V and J genes are TRBV6-1 and TRBJ2-7, with a weak D call TRBD1 (5 bases). CDR1 MNHNS and CDR2 SASEGT come from the germline V gene. The CDR3 is made up of 13 amino acids. The V end was cut by 7 bases, the J end by 3 bases, with 13 bases between. CDR3: CASTAGGHYEQYF. The CDR3 DNA reads TGTGCCAGCACCGCCGGCGGACACTACGAGCAGTACTTC.

This clonotype was detected a few times. The chain is built from TRBV7-9 and TRBJ1-1; D remains ambiguous. This CDR3 region has 13 residues. The germline V gene encodes CDR1 SEHNR and CDR2 FQNEAQ (reference sequence). V dropped 4 bases and J dropped 3 bases, with 9 bases sitting between them. CDR3 region: CASSSLSDTEAFF. CDR3 nucleotide sequence: TGTGCCAGCAGCTCACTCTCCGACACTGAAGCTTTCTTT. The variable domain in full, with the rest retrieved from reference TRBV7-9 and TRBJ1-1, is DTGVSQNPRHKITKRGQNVTFRCDPISEHNRLYWYRQTLGQGPEFLTYFQNEAQLEKSRLLSDRFSAERPKGSFSTLEIQRTEQGDSAMYLCASSSLSDTEAFFGQGTRLTVV.

This clonotype was counted at least ten times. The rearrangement uses TRBV2 and TRBJ1-1, with D tentatively TRBD1 (5 bases). The CDR3 runs 15 residues. Trimming took off 2 bases at V and 1 base at J, with 11 bases between the two ends. Germline CDR1 SNHLY, CDR2 FYNNEI. The CDR3 reads CASSELLGENTEAFF. DNA for the CDR3: TGTGCCAGCAGTGAACTATTAGGGGAGAACACTGAAGCTTTCTTT.

This clonotype was found a few times. This chain links TRBV28 with TRBJ1-1; 7 bases fit TRBD1. This CDR3 comprises 16 residues. Germline V gives CDR1 MDHEN, CDR2 SYDVKM. V shed 1 base and J 11 bases; nucleotides not matched to a gene: 16. The CDR3 coding sequence is TGTGCCAGCAGTTTATACTTTCCCGGGACAGCGGTGGAGGCTTTCTTT. It is translated as CASSLYFPGTAVEAFF.

This sequence joins TRBV7-9 and TRBJ2-1, with 8 bases that match TRBD2. The CDR3 contains 16 residues. V lost 7 bases to trimming and J lost 9 bases; unmatched junction nucleotides: 17. Germline V gene sequence: CDR1 SEHNR, CDR2 FQNEAQ (reference sequence). The CDR3 nucleotides are TGTGCCAGCACCGCCCCCCCGGGACTAGATTATAGTGAGCAGTTCTTC. Protein sequence: CASTAPPGLDYSEQFF.

The chain links TRBV27 to TRBJ2-1; 8 bases map to TRBD2. CDR3 length: 14 amino acids. V shed 4 bases, J shed 6 bases, and the junction held 5 bases outside the gene matches. Germline V CDR1 and CDR2: MNHEY, SMNVEV (reference sequence). The CDR3 nucleotides read TGTGCCAGCAGTTCGGGACTAGTGATCAATGAGCAGTTCTTC. This gives the protein CASSSGLVINEQFF.

The chain is built from TRBV7-6 and TRBJ2-2; D call uncertain. The CDR3 is 16 amino acids. The V gene's germline CDR1 is SGHVS and CDR2 FNYEAQ. With 5 bases removed from V and 4 bases from J, the gap between germline ends came to 17 bases. The CDR3 is CASSPWTAPGTGELFF. In DNA form, the CDR3 reads TGTGCCAGCAGCCCCTGGACGGCTCCCGGCACCGGGGAGCTGTTTTTT.

This chain joins TRBV2 and TRBJ2-7; D is possibly TRBD1 or TRBD2 (5 bases each). Germline V gives CDR1 SNHLY, CDR2 FYNNEI. The CDR3 contains 14 residues. The ends were cut back, 3 bases at V and 2 bases at J, with 11 bases in the middle. CDR3 protein: CASSEGVTTYEQYF. CDR3 bases: TGTGCCAGCAGTGAGGGGGTGACAACCTACGAGCAGTACTTC.

V usage is TRBV29-1 and J usage is TRBJ2-7; 10 nucleotides agree with TRBD2. The CDR3 length is 13 residues. Unmatched junction bases numbered 7, after V lost 7 bases and J lost 4 bases. The germline gives CDR1 SQVTM, CDR2 ANQGSEA. The CDR3 here is CSAAGGPVYEQYF. CDR3 nucleotide sequence: TGCAGCGCAGCGGGAGGGCCTGTGTACGAGCAGTACTTC.

The chain has TRBV27 and TRBJ1-1; possibly TRBD1 for D (6 bases). The germline V gene encodes CDR1 MNHEY and CDR2 SMNVEV (reference sequence). The CDR3 consists of 14 residues. Trimming cost V 7 bases and J 1 base, with 13 bases left between them. The DNA for the CDR3 is TGTGCCAGCATTCCGGGAGGGGGGAACACTGAAGCTTTCTTT. Its translation is CASIPGGGNTEAFF.

This clonotype came up many times. This chain links TRBV7-6 with TRBJ2-4, with D perhaps TRBD1 or TRBD2 (5 bases each). The CDR3 loop spans 11 amino acids. The V end lost 6 bases, the J end lost 14 bases, and 14 bases lay between the germline ends. Germline CDR1 and CDR2: SGHVS and FNYEAQ. In DNA, the CDR3 is TGTGCCAGCAGGGACCGGGGACGGGAGTACTTC. Translating it yields CASRDRGREYF.

This chain joins TRBV12-3 or TRBV12-4 and TRBJ2-2; no firm D call. Trimming removed 5 bases at V and 3 bases at J, with 7 bases between. The CDR3 runs 13 residues. The CDR3 here is CASSGPYTGELFF. The CDR3 nucleotides are TGTGCCAGCAGTGGACCGTACACCGGGGAGCTGTTTTTT.

This clonotype was picked up many times. The chain has TRBV11-1 and TRBJ1-1; D is unresolved. Germline V gives CDR1 SGHAT, CDR2 FQDESV (reference sequence). The CDR3 consists of 12 residues. Between the trimmed V and J ends, which lost 3 bases and 7 bases, there was a span of 9 bases. DNA of the CDR3: TGTGCCAGCAGCTTTGGCTTGGGTGAAGCTTTCTTT. Amino acids: CASSFGLGEAFF.

The V call is TRBV12-3 or TRBV12-4, the J call TRBJ2-3; D might be TRBD2 (5 bases). The V end lost 6 bases, the J end lost 2 bases, and 9 bases lay between the germline ends. The CDR3 consists of 13 residues. The DNA for the CDR3 is TGTGCCAGCAGGGACTTCCTCACAGATACGCAGTATTTT. It yields the protein CASRDFLTDTQYF.

The chain is built from TRBV9 and TRBJ2-3; TRBD2 agrees at 8 bases. After removal of 0 bases from V and 3 bases from J, the junction contained 9 bases not matched to a gene. The germline gives CDR1 SGDLS, CDR2 YYNGEE. The CDR3 is 17 amino acids. DNA for the CDR3: TGTGCCAGCAGCGTAGCAGGAACGGGGGGGCCTACAGATACGCAGTATTTT. Translated, it gives CASSVAGTGGPTDTQYF.

The chain uses TRBV5-5 and TRBJ2-2, with TRBD2 matching 9 bases. Germline V lookup: CDR1 SGHKS, CDR2 YYEKEE (reference sequence). Trimming removed 3 bases from V and 1 base from J; junction bases left unmatched: 4. This CDR3 has 16 residues. The CDR3 region has the DNA TGTGCCAGCAGCTACGGGACTAGCCTGAACACCGGGGAGCTGTTTTTT. Its translation: CASSYGTSLNTGELFF.

The gene calls are TRBV29-1 and TRBJ2-7; TRBD1 agrees at 8 bases. The CDR3 runs 16 residues. CDR1 SQVTM and CDR2 ANQGSEA come from the germline V gene. V lost 4 bases and J lost 1; bases outside the gene matches: 12. The CDR3 sequence: CSVGSGGPRLSYEQYF. CDR3 bases: TGCAGCGTTGGCTCAGGGGGCCCCAGGCTTTCCTACGAGCAGTACTTC.